The T cell receptor (beta chain) described here comes from a study of cytomegalovirus exposure and HLA in healthy donors. Study-wide context: Out of approximately 170 million T cells, an earlier analysis found roughly 100 million unique TCR beta sequences in total. Findings and limits, study-wide: It was likely that a cluster of highly shared sequence variants was a sequencing artifact. Cytomegalovirus-associated TCR beta chains were listed, numbering 150 to 200.

The PCR used 60 Vbeta and 13 Jbeta primers. TCRdb keeps only in-frame clones here, not all; method: immunoSEQ multiplex PCR. Here the sample spans some 190,000 clones, around 87% being singletons. A word on this clone: Its antigen is not identified.

Germline V gene data show CDR1 as MNHNS and CDR2 as SASEGT. V was clipped by 7 bases and J by 0 bases, with 6 bases between them. This CDR3 comprises 12 residues. Sample: PBMCs. The rearrangement joins TRBV6-1 to TRBJ2-5; no clear D. The sequence was collected from a boy aged 2 to 9 in good health and CMV-seronegative. The DNA of the CDR3 is TGTGCCAGCACACAGTACCAAGAGACCCAGTACTTC. It yields the protein CASTQYQETQYF.